The clone carrying this T cell receptor (beta chain) was recorded only once. What it binds is unknown. Other nucleotide sequences in the sample specify the same CDR3. In the authors' workflow: In the immunoSEQ data, sequences were junction-only and lacked quality scores, so filtering differed. Sequencing used immunoSEQ multiplex PCR; TCRdb keeps in-frame clones, though not all of them. V and J calls and clone size are those listed in that table; D and trimming were worked out from the DNA. The table records 2 million to 2.5 million clones, approximately 95% of them present only once. The sample belongs to a study of shared clonotypes between healthy human individuals. Across the whole study: Donors had three CD4 naive, three CD4 memory, two CD8 naive and one CD8 memory plate apiece. Findings and caveats of the study: The sampled material consisted only of blood, and tissue repertoires are likely to differ. Relative to their counterparts shared across all four donors, non-shared clonotypes exhibited diminished generation probabilities.

This CDR3 has 15 amino acids. V lost 1 base to trimming and J lost 4 bases; unmatched junction nucleotides: 4. The germline V gene has CDR1 MNHNS and CDR2 SASEGT. Specimen: naive CD4+ T cells sorted from blood. The subset was: CD45RA+ positively selected. This TCR was sampled from a man aged 18 to 35 in good health. The chain combines TRBV6-1 with TRBJ2-5; TRBD1 aligns across 9 bases. The CDR3 DNA sequence: TGTGCCAGCAGTGAAGATGGGACAGGGCGAGAGACCCAGTACTTC. Translated, it gives CASSEDGTGRETQYF.